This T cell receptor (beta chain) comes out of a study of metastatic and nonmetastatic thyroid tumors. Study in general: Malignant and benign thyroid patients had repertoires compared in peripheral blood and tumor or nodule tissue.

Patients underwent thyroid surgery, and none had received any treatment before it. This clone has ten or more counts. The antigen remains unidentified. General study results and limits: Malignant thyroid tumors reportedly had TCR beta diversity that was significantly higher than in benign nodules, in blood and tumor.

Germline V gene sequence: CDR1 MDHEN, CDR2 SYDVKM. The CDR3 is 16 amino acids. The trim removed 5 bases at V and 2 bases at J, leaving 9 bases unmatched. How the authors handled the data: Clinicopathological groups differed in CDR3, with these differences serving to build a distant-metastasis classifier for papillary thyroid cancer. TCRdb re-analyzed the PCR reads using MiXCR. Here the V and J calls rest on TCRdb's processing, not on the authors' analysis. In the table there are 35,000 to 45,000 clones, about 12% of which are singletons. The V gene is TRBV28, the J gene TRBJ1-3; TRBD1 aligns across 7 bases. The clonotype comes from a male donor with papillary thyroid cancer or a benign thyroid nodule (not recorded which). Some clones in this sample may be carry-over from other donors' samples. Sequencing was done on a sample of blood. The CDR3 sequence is CASSPTGARTGNTIYF. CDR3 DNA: TGTGCCAGCAGTCCAACAGGGGCCCGGACTGGAAACACCATATATTTT.